A selection of T cell receptor beta chains follows, all from one sample in a study of cytomegalovirus exposure and HLA in healthy donors. Some clones are missing from TCRdb's copy, which holds only in-frame ones; the method was immunoSEQ multiplex PCR. This sample has about 180,000 clones, with 65% to 85% found just once. The material sequenced was PBMCs. Receptors originate from a man aged 60 to 69 in good health and CMV-seronegative. CDR3s leave out the opening cysteine and the closing phenylalanine or tryptophan.

V	J	CDR3
TRBV25-1	TRBJ2-7	ASLLRGTGYYEQY
TRBV10-3	TRBJ2-1	AISGGSFNEQF
TRBV15	TRBJ1-2	ATSRDRVYGYT
TRBV12-5	TRBJ1-3	ASGSYRGDRNTIY
TRBV7-9	TRBJ2-2	ASSPSGYHTGELF
TRBV19	TRBJ1-3	ASSARVSGNTIY
TRBV6-1	TRBJ1-2	ASSEGAGRNYGYT
TRBV30	TRBJ2-6	ACHPQGSGANVLT
TRBV9	TRBJ2-5	ASSVGAGRETQY
TRBV9	TRBJ2-1	ASSVGPGTSGPHLDNEQF
TRBV7-3	TRBJ2-2	ASSSLGQGIGNTGELF
TRBV7-8	TRBJ1-2	ASSLGHRDYGYT
TRBV28	TRBJ2-7	ASSHDQALLYEQY
TRBV18	TRBJ2-1	ASSISKGRDNEQF
TRBV9	TRBJ2-3	ASSVATSGLYNTQY
TRBV5-1	TRBJ2-7	ASSGGLGPSSYEQY
TRBV27	TRBJ2-7	ASRLAGEYEQY
TRBV7-9	TRBJ2-2	ASRTPGQGTPGELF
TRBV5-1	TRBJ1-1	ASSLTGGVTNTEAF
TRBV7-9	TRBJ2-7	ASSLGVVNSEQY
TRBV9	TRBJ2-5	ASSVGIAGTVETQY
TRBV7-9	TRBJ2-6	ASSQGSGANVLT
TRBV10-3	TRBJ1-1	AISPGGTEAF
TRBV30	TRBJ2-5	AWSEGLGYQETQY
TRBV13	TRBJ2-2	ASSEGTGELF
TRBV5-6	TRBJ1-1	ASSLAESPGTEAF
TRBV9	TRBJ2-1	ASSEGPAGGFLNEQF
TRBV5-1	TRBJ2-3	ASSTGLAGGNPSTDTQY
TRBV4-1	TRBJ1-2	ASSQWVQGNYGYT
TRBV27	TRBJ1-6	ASSIRGGSYNSPLH
TRBV7-3	TRBJ2-2	ASSLNSGRLTGELF
TRBV27	TRBJ2-7	ASRRENLRDEQY
TRBV28	TRBJ2-7	ASSGTGSYEQY
TRBV7-9	TRBJ1-2	ASSLVSQGGGYT
TRBV5-1	TRBJ2-7	ASSPVVGFSAEQY
TRBV5-1	TRBJ2-3	ASSPRLAGNTDTQY
TRBV19	TRBJ2-7	ASSRGLEQY
TRBV19	TRBJ1-5	ASNDRNNQPQH
TRBV2	TRBJ2-2	ASSPRGGETGELF
TRBV5-6	TRBJ2-4	ASSPTAKNIQY
TRBV7-9	TRBJ2-1	ASSLGGGASFVNEQF
TRBV19	TRBJ2-6	ASSPGGTGANVLT
TRBV5-1	TRBJ2-7	ASSSGTFSYEQY
TRBV9	TRBJ2-1	ASSVADRGGYNEQF
TRBV18	TRBJ2-7	ASSPTVSYEQY
TRBV28	TRBJ1-2	AIPGQTSNYGYT
TRBV9	TRBJ2-1	ASSSGQDRFLDEQF